A single T cell receptor (beta chain) is shown here with its context. Its cognate antigen is unknown. The data are from a study of T cell repertoires in cytomegalovirus infection. Study at large: It was recently identified HLA-C-restricted and well-studied HLA-B-restricted CMV epitopes that the study used.

This CDR3 region has 15 residues. V lost 3 bases and J 0 bases, leaving 6 bases between the germline ends. The germline V gene encodes CDR1 LNHNV and CDR2 YYDKDF (reference sequence). One entry per CDR3 protein results from TCRdb running MiXCR on the reads. The repertoire holds fewer than 70,000 distinct CDR3 sequences, with around 30% as singletons. General study points: Summed public TCR beta family frequency identified CMV carriers bearing the relevant HLA.

The chain links TRBV15 to TRBJ1-6, with D unclear. This specimen consisted of CD8+ T cells from cultured PBMCs, obtained from culture after CMV antigen stimulation. This TCR was recovered from a human donor in good health (CMV status not recorded). Some clones in this sample may be carry-over from other donors' samples. CDR3 sequence (DNA): TGTGCCACCAGCAGCCGTGGCTCCTATAATTCACCCCTCCACTTT. This gives the protein CATSSRGSYNSPLHF. The variable domain in full, with the rest retrieved from reference TRBV15 and TRBJ1-6, is DAMVIQNPRYQVTQFGKPVTLSCSQTLNHNVMYWYQQKSSQAPKLLFHYYDKDFNNEADTPDNFQSRRPNTSFCFLDIRSPGLGDTAMYLCATSSRGSYNSPLHFGNGTRLTVT.